This note documents a single T cell receptor (beta chain) sequence. Its target is unknown. Compared with germline, one end of the junction differs, possibly owing to a read error. The data were obtained in a study of CD8 T cells in ankylosing spondylitis. Study results and limitations: Reportedly, significant enrichment of disease-linked clones occurred in matched ankylosing spondylitis synovial fluid. A number of the motif variants had already been described in reactive arthritis synovial fluid and blood. Clones linked to the disease showed a CD8+ phenotype. They occurred at relatively low frequencies in peripheral blood. Seven to nine highly homologous variants formed a TCR beta motif that appeared characteristic of ankylosing spondylitis blood.

Quantitative 5'-RACE was performed with molecular barcodes, and it yielded the TCR beta libraries. TCRdb fed the 5' RACE reads into MiXCR, producing one record per CDR3 protein. The sample shows 400,000 or so distinct CDR3 sequences, about 24% of them seen only once. CDR1 SGHVS and CDR2 FNYEAQ come from the germline V gene. The CDR3 loop spans 15 amino acids. The V call is TRBV7-6, the J call TRBJ2-1, with 13 bases identical to TRBD2. The clonotype was recovered from a male donor with ankylosing spondylitis. The sample comprised blood, either unsorted or a sorted T cell fraction (not recorded which). The DNA of the CDR3 is TGTGCCAGCAGCCGCGGACTAGCGGGAGAAAATGACCAGTTCTTC. Translation: CASSRGLAGENDQFF.